Detailed here is one T cell receptor (beta chain). This CDR3 has 13 amino acids. With 7 bases removed from V and 9 bases from J, the gap between germline ends came to 18 bases. The sample comes from a study of blood T cell repertoires in COVID-19. Produced via immunoSEQ multiplex PCR; TCRdb's table is partial and in-frame only. The table shows about 45,000 clones, with roughly 82% occurring only once. This receptor was identified in a human donor in a cohort sampled during active COVID-19. The rearrangement uses TRBV12-3 or TRBV12-4 and TRBJ1-1; D gene uncertain. The sequencing input was peripheral blood. CDR3 sequence (DNA): TGTGCCAGCACTCCATTACGGGGAGGGAAAGCTTTCTTT. It yields the protein CASTPLRGGKAFF.